These 17 T cell receptor beta chains originate from one sample sequenced in a study of T cell repertoires in cytomegalovirus infection. The antigens for these receptors are not known. TCRdb recomputed calls from the reads with MiXCR, one row per CDR3 protein. The profile covers around 310,000 distinct CDR3 sequences, with 29% appearing a single time and 15% to 25% taken by the ten largest. Sequences were derived from cultured PBMCs, sampled from culture after CMV antigen stimulation. Every receptor here comes from a human donor in good health (CMV status not recorded). Some clones in this sample may be carry-over from other donors' samples.

The chain is built from TRBV5-4 and TRBJ2-2; no definite D call. The CDR3 contains 16 residues. The germline V gene has CDR1 SGHNT and CDR2 YYREEE (reference sequence). V was pared by 0 bases and J by 0 bases, with 9 bases between. CDR3 DNA: TGTGCCAGCAGCTTGGGTCGATCCGCGAACACCGGGGAGCTGTTTTTT. Protein: CASSLGRSANTGELFF.

The chain is built from TRBV5-6 and TRBJ2-1; 8 bases fit TRBD2. Germline CDR1 and CDR2: SGHDT and YYEEEE. The CDR3 is made up of 18 amino acids. J was trimmed by 4 bases and V by 0 bases; bases with no gene match: 12. The CDR3 loop reads CASSLAGGTPTIYNEQFF. The CDR3 nucleotides read TGTGCCAGCAGCTTGGCGGGGGGGACCCCGACAATATACAATGAGCAGTTCTTC.

The chain recombines TRBV5-1 with TRBJ2-3; 10 bases map to TRBD1. Trimming at V came to 6 bases and at J to 3 bases, leaving 4 bases not matched to a gene. The CDR3 loop spans 14 amino acids. Germline CDR1 reads SGHRS; CDR2 reads YFSETQ. The CDR3 DNA reads TGCGCCAGCACCACGGGACAGGGGACAGATACGCAGTATTTT. The encoded protein is CASTTGQGTDTQYF.

In this sample, this clonotype turned up many times. V gene TRBV7-2 combines with J gene TRBJ1-6; tentative D call: TRBD1 (5 bases). The germline V gene has CDR1 SGHTA and CDR2 FQGNSA. Trimming cost V 5 bases and J 9 bases, with 17 bases left between them. The CDR3 runs 15 residues. This CDR3 is CASSEGPSRSSPLHF. The CDR3 nucleotides read TGTGCCAGCAGCGAGGGGCCGAGCCGGAGTTCACCCCTCCACTTT.

This clonotype has more than one count but fewer than ten. The genes are TRBV11-1 and TRBJ2-7; D is unresolved. V was pared by 3 bases and J by 5 bases, with 14 bases between. Germline V gives CDR1 SGHAT, CDR2 FQDESV (reference sequence). The CDR3 length is 14 residues. In nucleotides, the CDR3 is TGTGCCAGCAGCTTGAGACCCGGCGGTAACGAGCAGTACTTC. Encoded protein: CASSLRPGGNEQYF.

This chain connects TRBV2 to TRBJ2-2; D unresolved. The CDR3 has 12 residues. The V gene's germline CDR1 is SNHLY and CDR2 FYNNEI. V lost 9 bases and J lost 5, with 10 bases in between. In DNA form, the CDR3 reads TGTGCCAGAACTGACCCTACCGGGGAGCTGTTTTTT. This gives the protein CARTDPTGELFF.

The V and J genes are TRBV2 and TRBJ1-4; D is ambiguous. The germline V gene has CDR1 SNHLY and CDR2 FYNNEI. The CDR3 runs to 13 residues. The ends were cut back, 7 bases at V and 4 bases at J, with 10 bases in the middle. This CDR3 reads CASIAGLNEKLFF. The CDR3 coding sequence is TGTGCCAGCATCGCCGGACTTAATGAAAAACTGTTTTTT.

The DNA for the CDR3 is TGTGCCAGTAGTAAACACGGACAGTACCACGAAGCTTTCTTT. Protein product: CASSKHGQYHEAFF. The chain couples TRBV19 to TRBJ1-1; D perhaps matches TRBD1 (6 bases). The length of the CDR3 is 14 residues. V lost 4 bases to trimming and J lost 8 bases, with 17 bases between them. CDR1 and CDR2 (germline): LNHDA, SQIVND (reference sequence). Full variable domain (remainder filled in from reference TRBV19 and TRBJ1-1): DGGITQSPKYLFRKEGQNVTLSCEQNLNHDAMYWYRQDPGQGLRLIYYSQIVNDFQKGDIAEGYSVSREKKESFPLTVTSAQKNPTAFYLCASSKHGQYHEAFFGQGTRLTVV.

The chain is built from TRBV7-2 and TRBJ2-3, with D perhaps TRBD2 (5 bases). Trimming removed 7 bases from V and 2 bases from J, with 13 bases in between. This CDR3 has 14 amino acids. Germline values: CDR1 SGHTA, CDR2 FQGNSA. CDR3 in amino acids: CASTYGGITDTQYF. The DNA of the CDR3 is TGTGCCAGCACCTATGGAGGTATCACAGATACGCAGTATTTT.

This clonotype is a singleton in its sample. This chain connects TRBV2 to TRBJ2-7, with TRBD1 as a possible D gene (6 bases). The CDR3 has 17 residues. Trimming removed 7 bases from V and 2 bases from J, with 24 bases in between. The V gene's germline CDR1 is SNHLY and CDR2 FYNNEI. The CDR3 region is CASIEPVRTVRPYEQYF. CDR3 bases: TGTGCCAGCATTGAGCCCGTTCGGACAGTCCGTCCCTACGAGCAGTACTTC.

The V call is TRBV7-9, the J call TRBJ2-7; 7 bases match TRBD1. Trimming cost V 5 bases and J 0 bases; bases outside gene matches: 13. Germline lookup yields CDR1 SEHNR and CDR2 FQNEAQ (reference sequence). This CDR3 contains 17 residues. The CDR3 sequence: CASSTPGTAPSSYEQYF. The CDR3 bases are TGTGCCAGCAGCACCCCCGGGACAGCCCCGAGCTCCTACGAGCAGTACTTC.

This clonotype has just a few counts. The chain links TRBV6-5 to TRBJ2-7; D tentatively fits TRBD1 or TRBD2 (6 bases each). The CDR3 covers 16 residues. Trimming cost V 4 bases and J 2 bases, with 18 bases left between them. Germline V gene lookup returns CDR1 MNHEY and CDR2 SVGAGI. The CDR3 is CASSSLLGGRTYEQYF. As DNA, the CDR3 is TGTGCCAGCAGTTCCCTCCTTGGGGGGCGCACCTACGAGCAGTACTTC.

V usage is TRBV19 and J usage is TRBJ1-1, with TRBD1 matching over 10 bases. CDR1 and CDR2 (germline): LNHDA, SQIVND (reference sequence). V was pared by 7 bases and J by 4 bases, with 12 bases of the junction left unmatched. The CDR3 totals 16 residues. CDR3 loop: CASISGTGAGSTEAFF. CDR3 nucleotide sequence: TGTGCCAGTATATCCGGGACAGGGGCTGGTAGCACTGAAGCTTTCTTT.

This clonotype has only a few counts. V is TRBV7-3 and J is TRBJ1-2, with 9 bases aligning to TRBD1. From germline, CDR1 is SGHTA and CDR2 FQGTGA. V lost 5 bases to trimming and J lost 4 bases; unmatched junction nucleotides: 8. The CDR3 runs to 15 residues. The CDR3 spells CASSPDRGPSYGYTF. The DNA for the CDR3 is TGTGCCAGCAGCCCGGACAGGGGCCCCTCCTATGGCTACACCTTC.

The CDR3 is CASSSDRAGGYTF. The CDR3, as DNA: TGTGCCAGCAGCTCGGACCGGGCTGGTGGCTACACCTTC. V gene TRBV5-4 combines with J gene TRBJ1-2; D is unclear. CDR1 and CDR2 (germline): SGHNT, YYREEE (reference sequence). V was clipped by 3 bases and J by 7 bases, with 13 bases between them. The CDR3 contains 13 residues.

V is TRBV20-1 and J is TRBJ1-5; D ambiguous. This CDR3 is built from 12 residues. The V end was cut by 3 bases, the J end by 7 bases, with 10 bases between. Germline V gives CDR1 DFQATT, CDR2 SNEGSKA (reference sequence). The CDR3 DNA sequence: TGCAGTGCTAGTCTCGGGGAACAGCCCCAGCATTTT. It specifies CSASLGEQPQHF.

This clonotype has only a few counts. The chain combines TRBV27 with TRBJ2-7, with unresolved D. V was cut by 6 bases and J by 0 bases, with 15 bases left in between. Germline V CDR1 and CDR2: MNHEY, SMNVEV (reference sequence). The CDR3 extends over 15 amino acids. Written as DNA, the CDR3 is TGTGCCAGCAGCACCAGGAGCCTTTACTCCTACGAGCAGTACTTC. It specifies CASSTRSLYSYEQYF.